Below, 11 T cell receptor beta chains from the same sample are listed, as sequenced in a study of Ad26.COV2.S vaccination and SARS-CoV-2 variants. Treatment described: some 20 received Ad26.COV2.S at low or high dose, single or two shots; 5 received placebo; per-sample allocation not given. On day 63 after the first injection, vaccine and placebo recipients gave samples. The table came from immunoSEQ multiplex PCR; TCRdb's copy has only in-frame clones and leaves some out. The sample comprises a few hundred thousand clones, approximately 87% of which are singletons, and approximately 3.4% rests with the top ten. Sequenced here: peripheral blood, sampled in a trial of Ad26.COV2.S vaccine versus placebo. Receptor source: a person between 18 and 60 years old who received the Ad26.COV2.S COVID-19 vaccine or a placebo.

This clone came up a few times. The CDR3 DNA is TGTGCCAGCAGTTTCCTCCCCGGGAAACTTAATTCACCCCTCCACTTT. The encoded protein is CASSFLPGKLNSPLHF. This chain joins TRBV7-2 and TRBJ1-6; D ambiguous. Germline lookup yields CDR1 SGHTA and CDR2 FQGNSA. Deletions cut 6 bases from V and 6 bases from J, with 18 bases between. There are 16 residues in the CDR3.

The chain has TRBV6-2 or TRBV6-3 and TRBJ2-7; D gene ambiguous. V lost 2 bases to trimming and J lost 1 base, with 9 bases between them. This CDR3 contains 14 residues. Germline CDR1 MNHEY, CDR2 SVGEGT. The CDR3 DNA reads as TGTGCCAGCAGTTACCATCCGGTTTCCTACGAGCAGTACTTC. It is translated as CASSYHPVSYEQYF.

This clone was counted only a few times. The CDR3 DNA follows: TGCGCCAGCAGCTTTAGCAGGGCCGAGCAGTACTTC. Encoded protein: CASSFSRAEQYF. The chain has TRBV5-1 and TRBJ2-7; the D gene is possibly TRBD1 (5 bases). The CDR3 is 12 amino acids. Looked up from germline, CDR1 is SGHRS and CDR2 is YFSETQ. The V end was cut by 2 bases, the J end by 6 bases, with 9 bases between. The variable domain in full, with the rest retrieved from reference TRBV5-1 and TRBJ2-7, is KAGVTQTPRYLIKTRGQQVTLSCSPISGHRSVSWYQQTPGQGLQFLFEYFSETQRNKGNFPGRFSGRQFSNSRSEMNVSTLELGDSALYLCASSFSRAEQYFGPGTRLTVT.

This clone was recorded once. This chain links TRBV19 with TRBJ1-1; TRBD1 might be the D (6 bases). From germline, CDR1 is LNHDA and CDR2 SQIVND (reference sequence). Trimming removed 3 bases from V and 4 bases from J, with 15 bases in between. The CDR3 is made up of 15 amino acids. The CDR3 is CASSMEPGAATEAFF. CDR3 in DNA: TGTGCCAGTAGTATGGAACCGGGGGCGGCCACTGAAGCTTTCTTT.

The chain couples TRBV5-1 to TRBJ1-6; possibly TRBD1 for D (6 bases). Trimming shortened V by 5 bases and J by 5 bases, and 17 bases separated the two germline ends. Germline CDR1 reads SGHRS; CDR2 reads YFSETQ. This CDR3 spans 16 amino acids. The CDR3 here is CASSSGGPGDNSPLHF. The CDR3 region has the DNA TGCGCCAGCAGTTCAGGAGGGCCAGGGGATAATTCACCCCTCCACTTT.

The J gene is TRBJ2-5, the V gene TRBV6-5; 11 bases match TRBD2. CDR1 and CDR2 (germline): MNHEY, SVGAGI. V lost 0 bases, J lost 4 bases, and 1 base stayed unmatched. The CDR3 sequence is 15 residues long. The CDR3 loop reads CASSYSLAGVETQYF. Here the CDR3 DNA reads TGTGCCAGCAGTTACTCACTAGCGGGAGTAGAGACCCAGTACTTC.

CDR3 nucleotides: TGTGCCAGCAGCCAAGGGTGGGGCCCCACAGATACGCAGTATTTT. It yields the protein CASSQGWGPTDTQYF. The genes are TRBV3-1 (or the pseudogene TRBV3-2) and TRBJ2-3, with D perhaps matching TRBD1 (5 bases). This CDR3 is built from 15 residues. Trimming stripped 1 base from V and 2 bases from J, with 10 bases between. Germline CDR1 and CDR2: LGHDT and YNNKEL (reference sequence).

The chain combines TRBV29-1 with TRBJ2-3, with D hard to call. Looked up from germline, CDR1 is SQVTM and CDR2 is ANQGSEA. V was trimmed by 4 bases and J by 1 base, leaving 9 bases between them. The CDR3 sequence is 13 residues long. The CDR3 nucleotides are TGCAGCGTTGGATGGCAGGGCACAGATACGCAGTATTTT. Translated: CSVGWQGTDTQYF.

The chain has TRBV5-1 and TRBJ2-7, with 9 bases that match TRBD1. The length of the CDR3 is 20 residues. Per the germline V gene, CDR1 is SGHRS and CDR2 is YFSETQ. V trimming: 0 bases; J trimming: 2 bases; junction bases outside the gene matches: 18. Here the CDR3 reads CASSLGPGTGSNTPTYEQYF. The CDR3 nucleotides are TGCGCCAGCAGCTTGGGTCCCGGGACAGGGAGCAACACCCCAACCTACGAGCAGTACTTC.

This clone was detected only a few times. CDR3 DNA: TGTGCCAGCAGTTCGCCTCCAGGGGGCTTGGGAGGGACCCAGTACTTC. Amino acids: CASSSPPGGLGGTQYF. The chain carries TRBV6-5 and TRBJ2-5; 8 bases align to TRBD1. In germline, CDR1 is MNHEY, CDR2 SVGAGI. V lost 4 bases to trimming and J lost 7 bases; unmatched junction nucleotides: 14. This CDR3 comprises 16 residues.

This sequence joins TRBV12-3 or TRBV12-4 and TRBJ1-5; the D gene is possibly TRBD1 (5 bases). The CDR3 sequence is 13 residues long. V shed 6 bases and J shed 3 bases, with 9 bases lying between them. CDR3 DNA sequence: TGTGCCAGCAGACGGGACCTCAATCAGCCCCAGCATTTT. This codes for CASRRDLNQPQHF.